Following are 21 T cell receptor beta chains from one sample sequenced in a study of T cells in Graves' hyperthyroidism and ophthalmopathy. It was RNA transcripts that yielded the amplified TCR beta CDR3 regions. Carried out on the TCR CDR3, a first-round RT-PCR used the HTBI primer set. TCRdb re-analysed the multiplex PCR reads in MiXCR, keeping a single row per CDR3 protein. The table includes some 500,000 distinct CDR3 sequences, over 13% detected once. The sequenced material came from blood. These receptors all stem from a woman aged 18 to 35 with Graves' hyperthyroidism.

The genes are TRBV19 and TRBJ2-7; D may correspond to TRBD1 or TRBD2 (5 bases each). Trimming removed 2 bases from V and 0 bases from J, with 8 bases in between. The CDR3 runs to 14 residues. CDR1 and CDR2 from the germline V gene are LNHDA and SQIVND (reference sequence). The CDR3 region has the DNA TGTGCCAGTAGTATACTCGGGACCTCCTACGAGCAGTACTTC. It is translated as CASSILGTSYEQYF.

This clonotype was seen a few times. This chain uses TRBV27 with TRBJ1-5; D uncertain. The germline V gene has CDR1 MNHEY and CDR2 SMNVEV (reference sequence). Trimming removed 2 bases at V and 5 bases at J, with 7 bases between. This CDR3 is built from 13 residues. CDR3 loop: CASSLGLDQPQHF. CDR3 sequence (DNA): TGTGCCAGCAGTTTAGGCTTGGATCAGCCCCAGCATTTT.

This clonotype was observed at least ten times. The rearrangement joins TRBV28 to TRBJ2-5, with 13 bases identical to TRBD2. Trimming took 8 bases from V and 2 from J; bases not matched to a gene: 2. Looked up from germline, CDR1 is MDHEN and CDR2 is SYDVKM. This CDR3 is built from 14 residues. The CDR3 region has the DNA TGTGCCAGCCGACTAGCGGGAGGTCAAGAGACCCAGTACTTC. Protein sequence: CASRLAGGQETQYF.

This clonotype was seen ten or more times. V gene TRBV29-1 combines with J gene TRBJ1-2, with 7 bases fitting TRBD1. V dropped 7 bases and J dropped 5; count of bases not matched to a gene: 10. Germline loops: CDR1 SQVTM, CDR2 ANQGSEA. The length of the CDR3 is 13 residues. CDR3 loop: CSDQGQVLYGYTF. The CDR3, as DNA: TGCAGCGACCAAGGACAGGTCCTATATGGCTACACCTTC.

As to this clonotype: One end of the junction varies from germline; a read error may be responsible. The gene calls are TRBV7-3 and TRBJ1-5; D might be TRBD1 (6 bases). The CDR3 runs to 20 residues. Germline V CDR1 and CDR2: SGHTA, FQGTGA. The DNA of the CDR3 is TGTGCCAGCAGCTTAAGGGGACAAGTCAGGATCCGGGATGGCAATCATCCCCAGCATTTT. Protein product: CASSLRGQVRIRDGNHPQHF.

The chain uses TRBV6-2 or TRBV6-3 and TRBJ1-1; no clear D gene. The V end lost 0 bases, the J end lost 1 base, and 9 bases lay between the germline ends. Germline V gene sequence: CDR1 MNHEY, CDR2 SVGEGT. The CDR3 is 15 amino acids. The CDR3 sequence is CASSYSRVTNTEAFF. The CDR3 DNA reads TGTGCCAGCAGTTACTCCCGGGTTACGAACACTGAAGCTTTCTTT.

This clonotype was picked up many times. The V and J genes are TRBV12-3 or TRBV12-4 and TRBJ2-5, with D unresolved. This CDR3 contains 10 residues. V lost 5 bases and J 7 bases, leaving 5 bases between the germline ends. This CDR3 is CASSGMTQYF. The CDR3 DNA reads TGTGCCAGCAGTGGGATGACCCAGTACTTC.

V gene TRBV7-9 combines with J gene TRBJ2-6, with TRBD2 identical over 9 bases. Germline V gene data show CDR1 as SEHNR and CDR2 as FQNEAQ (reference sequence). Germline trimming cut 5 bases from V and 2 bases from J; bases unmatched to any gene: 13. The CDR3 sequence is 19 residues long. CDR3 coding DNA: TGTGCCAGCAGCAATCCGGCTAGCGGGAACCCGACTGGGGCCAACGTCCTGACTTTC. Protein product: CASSNPASGNPTGANVLTF.

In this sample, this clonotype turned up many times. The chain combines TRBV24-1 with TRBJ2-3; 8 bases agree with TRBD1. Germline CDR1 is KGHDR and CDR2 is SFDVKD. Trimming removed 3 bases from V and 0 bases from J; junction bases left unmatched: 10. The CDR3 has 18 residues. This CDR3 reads CATSDDPRTGRSTDTQYF. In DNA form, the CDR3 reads TGTGCCACCAGTGATGACCCCCGGACAGGGCGAAGCACAGATACGCAGTATTTT.

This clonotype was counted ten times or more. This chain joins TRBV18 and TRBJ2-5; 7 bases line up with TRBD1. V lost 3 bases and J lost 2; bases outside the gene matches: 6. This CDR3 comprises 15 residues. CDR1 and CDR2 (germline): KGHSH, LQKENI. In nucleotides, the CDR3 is TGTGCCAGCTCACCGCTTCAGGGGGATCAAGAGACCCAGTACTTC. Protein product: CASSPLQGDQETQYF.

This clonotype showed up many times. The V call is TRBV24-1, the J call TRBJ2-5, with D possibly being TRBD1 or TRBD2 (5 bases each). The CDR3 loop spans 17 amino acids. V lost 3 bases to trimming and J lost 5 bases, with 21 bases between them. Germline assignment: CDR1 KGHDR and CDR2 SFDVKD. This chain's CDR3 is CATSDRSTGLLGETQYF. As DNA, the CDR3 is TGTGCCACCAGTGATCGATCCACAGGACTTCTAGGGGAGACCCAGTACTTC.

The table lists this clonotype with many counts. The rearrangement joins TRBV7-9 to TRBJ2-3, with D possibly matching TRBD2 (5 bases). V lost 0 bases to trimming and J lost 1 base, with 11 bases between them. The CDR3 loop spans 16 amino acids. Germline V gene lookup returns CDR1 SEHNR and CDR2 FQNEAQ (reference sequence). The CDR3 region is CASSLAKRSGTDTQYF. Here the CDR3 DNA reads TGTGCCAGCAGCTTAGCGAAGCGGTCAGGCACAGATACGCAGTATTTT. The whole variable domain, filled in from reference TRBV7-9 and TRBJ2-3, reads DTGVSQNPRHKITKRGQNVTFRCDPISEHNRLYWYRQTLGQGPEFLTYFQNEAQLEKSRLLSDRFSAERPKGSFSTLEIQRTEQGDSAMYLCASSLAKRSGTDTQYFGPGTRLTVL.

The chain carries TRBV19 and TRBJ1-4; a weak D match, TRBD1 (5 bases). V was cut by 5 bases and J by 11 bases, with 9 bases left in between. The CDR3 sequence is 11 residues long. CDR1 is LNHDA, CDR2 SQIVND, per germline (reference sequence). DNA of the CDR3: TGTGCCAGTAGTCCGGGACGGAAACTGTTTTTT. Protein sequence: CASSPGRKLFF. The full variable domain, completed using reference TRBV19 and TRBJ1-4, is DGGITQSPKYLFRKEGQNVTLSCEQNLNHDAMYWYRQDPGQGLRLIYYSQIVNDFQKGDIAEGYSVSREKKESFPLTVTSAQKNPTAFYLCASSPGRKLFFGSGTQLSVL.

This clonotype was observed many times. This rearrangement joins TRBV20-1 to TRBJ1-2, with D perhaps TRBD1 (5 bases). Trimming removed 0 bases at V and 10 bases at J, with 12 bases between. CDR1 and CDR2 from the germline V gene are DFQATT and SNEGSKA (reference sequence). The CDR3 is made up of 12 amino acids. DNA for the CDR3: TGCAGTGCTAGAGATAGTTACGGGGCCTACACCTTC. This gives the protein CSARDSYGAYTF.

CDR3 residues: CATSDSGLAVGNEQFF. As DNA, the CDR3 is TGTGCCACCAGTGATTCCGGACTAGCGGTGGGGAATGAGCAGTTCTTC. This rearrangement joins TRBV24-1 to TRBJ2-1, with TRBD2 matching 10 bases. The germline V gene has CDR1 KGHDR and CDR2 SFDVKD. The CDR3 sequence is 16 residues long. V lost 2 bases, J lost 7 bases, and 7 bases stayed unmatched.

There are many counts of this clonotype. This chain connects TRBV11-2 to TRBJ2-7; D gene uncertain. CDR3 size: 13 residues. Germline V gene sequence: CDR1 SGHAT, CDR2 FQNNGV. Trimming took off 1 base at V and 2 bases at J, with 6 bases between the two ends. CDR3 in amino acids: CASSLAPPYEQYF. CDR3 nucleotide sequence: TGTGCCAGCAGCTTAGCTCCCCCCTACGAGCAGTACTTC.

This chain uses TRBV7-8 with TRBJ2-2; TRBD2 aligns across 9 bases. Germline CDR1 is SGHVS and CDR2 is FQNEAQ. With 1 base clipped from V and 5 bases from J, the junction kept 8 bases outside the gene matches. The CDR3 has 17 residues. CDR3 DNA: TGTGCCAGCAGCTTAGTTGCGGGAGGGCCTCGGACCGGGGAGCTGTTTTTT. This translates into CASSLVAGGPRTGELFF.

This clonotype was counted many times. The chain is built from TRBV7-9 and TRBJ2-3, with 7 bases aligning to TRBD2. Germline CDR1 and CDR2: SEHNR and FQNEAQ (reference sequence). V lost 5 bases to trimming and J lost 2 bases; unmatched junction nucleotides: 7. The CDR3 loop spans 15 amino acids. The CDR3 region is CASSQGLEVTDTQYF. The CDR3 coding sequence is TGTGCCAGCAGCCAAGGACTAGAGGTCACAGATACGCAGTATTTT.

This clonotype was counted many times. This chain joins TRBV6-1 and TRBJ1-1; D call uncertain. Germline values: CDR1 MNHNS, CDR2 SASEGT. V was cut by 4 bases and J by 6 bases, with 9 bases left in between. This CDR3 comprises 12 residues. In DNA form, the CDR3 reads TGTGCCAGCAGTGCCTCGGAGGCTGAAGCTTTCTTT. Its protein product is CASSASEAEAFF.

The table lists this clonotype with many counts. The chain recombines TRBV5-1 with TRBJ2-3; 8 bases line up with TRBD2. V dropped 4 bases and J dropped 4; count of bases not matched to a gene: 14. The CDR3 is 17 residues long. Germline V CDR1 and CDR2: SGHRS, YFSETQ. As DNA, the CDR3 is TGCGCCAGCAGCCCCTCACCGGGACTAGTCGTCGCAGATACGCAGTATTTT. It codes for CASSPSPGLVVADTQYF.

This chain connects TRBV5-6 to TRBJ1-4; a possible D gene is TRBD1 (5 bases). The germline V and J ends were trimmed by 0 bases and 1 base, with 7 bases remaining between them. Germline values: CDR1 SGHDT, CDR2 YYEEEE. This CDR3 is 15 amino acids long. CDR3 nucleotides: TGTGCCAGCAGCTTGGCCGGGGGAACTAATGAAAAACTGTTTTTT. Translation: CASSLAGGTNEKLFF. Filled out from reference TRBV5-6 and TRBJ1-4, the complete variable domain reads DAGVTQSPTHLIKTRGQQVTLRCSPKSGHDTVSWYQQALGQGPQFIFQYYEEEERQRGNFPDRFSGHQFPNYSSELNVNALLLGDSALYLCASSLAGGTNEKLFFGSGTQLSVL.